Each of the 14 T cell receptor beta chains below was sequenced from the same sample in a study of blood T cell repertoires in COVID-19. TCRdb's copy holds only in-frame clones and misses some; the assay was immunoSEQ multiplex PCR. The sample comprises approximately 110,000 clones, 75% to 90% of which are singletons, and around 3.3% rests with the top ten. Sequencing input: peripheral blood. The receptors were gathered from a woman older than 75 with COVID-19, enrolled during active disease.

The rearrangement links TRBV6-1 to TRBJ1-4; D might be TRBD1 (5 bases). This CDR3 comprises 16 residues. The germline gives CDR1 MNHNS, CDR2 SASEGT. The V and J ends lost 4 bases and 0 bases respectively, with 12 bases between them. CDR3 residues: CASSVRAGATNEKLFF. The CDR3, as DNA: TGTGCCAGCAGTGTGAGGGCGGGGGCAACTAATGAAAAACTGTTTTTT.

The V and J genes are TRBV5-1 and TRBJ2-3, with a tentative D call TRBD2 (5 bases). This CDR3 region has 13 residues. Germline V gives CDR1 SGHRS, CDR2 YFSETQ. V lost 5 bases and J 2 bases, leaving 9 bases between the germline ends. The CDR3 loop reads CASREGNTDTQYF. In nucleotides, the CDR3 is TGCGCCAGCAGAGAGGGAAACACAGATACGCAGTATTTT.

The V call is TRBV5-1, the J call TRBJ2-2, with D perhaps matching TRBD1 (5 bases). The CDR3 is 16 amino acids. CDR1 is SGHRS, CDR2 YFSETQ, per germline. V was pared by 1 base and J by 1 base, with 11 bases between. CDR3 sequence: CASSLSRDRNTGELFF. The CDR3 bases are TGCGCCAGCAGCTTGAGCCGCGACAGGAACACCGGGGAGCTGTTTTTT.

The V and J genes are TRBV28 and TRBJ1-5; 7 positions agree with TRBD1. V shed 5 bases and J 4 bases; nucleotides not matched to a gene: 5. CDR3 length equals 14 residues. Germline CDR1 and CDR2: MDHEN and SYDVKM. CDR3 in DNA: TGTGCCAGCAGTCGACAGGGTGGGAATCAGCCCCAGCATTTT. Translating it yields CASSRQGGNQPQHF.

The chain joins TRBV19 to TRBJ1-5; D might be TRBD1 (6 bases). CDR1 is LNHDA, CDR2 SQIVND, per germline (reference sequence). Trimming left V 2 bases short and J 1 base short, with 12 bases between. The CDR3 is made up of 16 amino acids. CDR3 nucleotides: TGTGCCAGTAGTATATATGCAGGGGCAAGCAATCAGCCCCAGCATTTT. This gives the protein CASSIYAGASNQPQHF.

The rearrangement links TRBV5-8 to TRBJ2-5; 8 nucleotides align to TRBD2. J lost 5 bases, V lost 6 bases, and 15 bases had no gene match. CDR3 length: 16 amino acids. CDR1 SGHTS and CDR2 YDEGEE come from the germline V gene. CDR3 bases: TGTGCCAGCAACCCGTGGAGTGGGACGGGGGGGGAGACCCAGTACTTC. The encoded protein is CASNPWSGTGGETQYF.

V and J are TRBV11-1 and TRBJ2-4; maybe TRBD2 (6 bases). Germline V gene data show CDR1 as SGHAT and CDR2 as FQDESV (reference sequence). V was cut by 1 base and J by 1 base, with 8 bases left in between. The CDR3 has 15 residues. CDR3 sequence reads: CASSLGSGAKNIQYF. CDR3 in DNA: TGTGCCAGCAGCTTAGGGAGCGGGGCCAAAAACATTCAGTACTTC. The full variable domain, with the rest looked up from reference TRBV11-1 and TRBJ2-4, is EAEVAQSPRYKITEKSQAVAFWCDPISGHATLYWYRQILGQGPELLVQFQDESVVDDSQLPKDRFSAERLKGVDSTLKIQPAELGDSAMYLCASSLGSGAKNIQYFGAGTRLSVL.

The CDR3 DNA is TGCACCAGCAGCCGACGGACAGGGAGCTCCTACGAGCAGTACTTC. It yields the protein CTSSRRTGSSYEQYF. The genes are TRBV1 and TRBJ2-7; the table names TRBD1, a call not compared with the DNA. TRBV1 is shown as a pseudogene. This CDR3 comprises 15 residues.

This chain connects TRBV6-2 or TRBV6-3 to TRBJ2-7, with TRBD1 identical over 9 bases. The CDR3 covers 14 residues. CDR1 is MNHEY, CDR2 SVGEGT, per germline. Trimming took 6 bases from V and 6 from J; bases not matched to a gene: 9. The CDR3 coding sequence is TGTGCCAGCAGCCCGGGGGACAGGGCCCTCGAGCAGTACTTC. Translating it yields CASSPGDRALEQYF.

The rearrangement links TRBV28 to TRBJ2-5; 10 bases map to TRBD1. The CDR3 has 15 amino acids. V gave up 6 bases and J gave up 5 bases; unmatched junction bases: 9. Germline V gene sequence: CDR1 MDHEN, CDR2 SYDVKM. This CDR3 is CASRGGQGPWETQYF. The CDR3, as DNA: TGTGCCAGCAGGGGGGGACAGGGGCCATGGGAGACCCAGTACTTC.

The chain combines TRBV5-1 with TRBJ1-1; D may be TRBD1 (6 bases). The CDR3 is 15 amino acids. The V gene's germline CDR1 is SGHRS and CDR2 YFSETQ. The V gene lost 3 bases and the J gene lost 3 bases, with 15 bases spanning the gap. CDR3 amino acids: CASSSGTFRDTEAFF. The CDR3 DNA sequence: TGCGCCAGCAGCTCGGGGACATTCCGGGACACTGAAGCTTTCTTT.

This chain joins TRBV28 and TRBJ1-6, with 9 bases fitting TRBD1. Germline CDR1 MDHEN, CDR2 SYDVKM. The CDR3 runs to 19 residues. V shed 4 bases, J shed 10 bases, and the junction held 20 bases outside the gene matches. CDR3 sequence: CASSYSLGTGSLGESPLHF. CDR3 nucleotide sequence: TGTGCCAGCAGTTATTCCTTGGGGACAGGGTCCCTTGGGGAGTCACCCCTCCACTTT.

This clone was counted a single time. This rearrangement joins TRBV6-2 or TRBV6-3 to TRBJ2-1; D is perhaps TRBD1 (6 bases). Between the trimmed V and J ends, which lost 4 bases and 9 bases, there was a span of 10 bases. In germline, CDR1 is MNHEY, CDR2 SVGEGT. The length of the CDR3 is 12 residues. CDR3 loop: CASSFLGGEQFF. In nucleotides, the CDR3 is TGTGCCAGCAGTTTCTTAGGGGGTGAGCAGTTCTTC.

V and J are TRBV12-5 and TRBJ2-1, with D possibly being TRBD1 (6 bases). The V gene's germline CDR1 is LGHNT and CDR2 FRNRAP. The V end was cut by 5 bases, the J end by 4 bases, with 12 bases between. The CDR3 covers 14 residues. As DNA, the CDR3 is TGTGCTAGTGGTCTGCAGGGGCTGTACAATGAGCAGTTCTTC. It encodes CASGLQGLYNEQFF.